Sequencing of this TCR beta chain was carried out in a study of identical twins listed by TCRdb under 2016. General notes on the study: To test whether fetal clonotypes persist, the study used deep sequencing on TCR alpha and beta repertoires from monozygotic twins, unrelated adults of various ages, and cord blood. To rule out contamination, replicate twin experiments were performed at different times with different library preparation protocols. Summary of the overall study and its limitations: Because the same donors could not be followed over many years, conclusions were based on cross-sectional statistical analysis. In beta out-of-frame sequences, excess twin sharing was weaker, because having fewer shared sequences lowered the signal-to-noise ratio. Out-of-frame TCR alpha sequences shared between twins showed an excess of low generation-probability sequences compared with coincidental sharing between unrelated individuals. Abundant cord blood beta clonotypes carried fewer insertions; young adult naive repertoires showed a weaker similar trend, while memory repertoires showed none. Zero-insertion analyses could be partly confounded by invariant T cells such as MAIT and iNKT, though diverse VJ usage argued against such confounding for most clonotypes. Recombination models systematically underestimated out-of-frame TCR alpha sharing in monozygotic twins but agreed with sharing between unrelated individuals.

This clonotype was seen a handful of times. Its target antigen remains unknown. No quality values exist for individual bases; no much larger clone is one base distant. The CDR3 has 17 amino acids, counting the end cysteine and phenylalanine. Only the CDR3 DNA is retained, 51 bases long and in frame from the first base. Per the germline V gene, MNHNS is the CDR1 and SASEGT is the CDR2. V is pruned by 6 bases and J by 9 bases, leaving 14 bases of the junction without a gene match. Libraries came from 5' RACE. TCRdb shows the sequencer as Illumina HiSeq 2000. A universal primer binding site was introduced by template switching, and a unique molecular identifier was present in the final cDNA, enabling accurate counting of TCR cDNA molecules. Specific primers in the conserved constant-segment region were used to synthesize first-strand cDNA for the TCR alpha and beta chains. To control for contamination, each cDNA library was double barcoded with a SMART-Mk sample barcode plus Illumina barcodes. Two successive PCR steps introduced TruSeq adapter sequences along with Illumina sample barcodes. TCR alpha and beta cDNA libraries were sequenced on the Illumina HiSeq platform with custom primers. Regarding the original processing steps: Raw reads were processed with MiGEC to extract unique molecular identifiers, and MiXCR was used to determine CDR3 positions. For each individual, recombination models were inferred using an EM algorithm with the repgenHMM and IGoR tools. Shared clonotype analysis was performed with the tcR package in R, normalizing sharing by the product of cloneset sizes. To study raw recombination free of thymic and clonal selection effects, out-of-frame nonproductive sequences were analyzed. The public sequencing data were trimmed at Q25 with fastp and processed into clonotypes with MiXCR by TCRdb, which kept only in-frame beta chains. Every distinct CDR3 protein forms one entry, paired with its most common genes and DNA. The V and J calls and clone size come from TCRdb's table, not from the authors' own analysis. The table for this sample lists roughly 470,000 distinct CDR3 sequences; around an eighth of them were counted only once. 0.8% to 1% of the sample is held by the ten biggest clonotypes.

Every donor in the study was a healthy Caucasian. Three pairs of female monozygotic twins, all aged roughly 18 to 29 years, were included in the twin cohort. CD4+ and CD8+ T cell populations were isolated with positive isolation kits from Invitrogen. These data were also filed under a second study, of yellow fever vaccine responses in identical twins. The second study also describes: According to the authors, in identical twins the way T cells responded to vaccination appeared partly convergent and partly personalized. In identical twins, the study followed T cell clones that responded to the vaccine with precision.

The rearrangement joined TRBV6-1 to TRBJ2-1; 13 bases in the junction line up with TRBD2. Sample: CD4+ T cells sorted from blood. The source of this sequence is a woman aged 18-29 years in good health. The DNA sequence reads TGTGCCAGCAGCCGGGCTGGGACTAGCGGGGAAGCGGGTGAGCAGTTCTTC. Its product reads: CASSRAGTSGEAGEQFF.